This T cell receptor (beta chain) stems from a study of T-cell reconstitution after alpha-beta-depleted transplantation in children. The study, taken as a whole, reports: At the one-year point after transplant, T-cell counts and TCRbeta diversity were found to come mostly from T cells that had been newly produced. As was reported, about two months after transplant, alpha-beta T cells came from several hundred expanded graft clones. Recipient T cells and thymic progenitors that survived were the source of the high TCRbeta diversity seen at day 60 in some patients.

On this clonotype itself: The antigen is not known.

Molecular barcoding with unique molecular identifiers was used for the TCRbeta library. TCRdb re-derived calls from the PCR reads in MiXCR, one entry per CDR3 protein. The table has 500,000 to 750,000 distinct CDR3 sequences, 10% to 15% seen once; the top ten hold roughly 2.3%. Germline CDR1 SGHVS, CDR2 FNYEAQ. The V gene end was trimmed by 8 bases and the J gene end by 9 bases; junction bases not matched to a gene: 5. The CDR3 sequence is 11 residues long. This TCR was recovered from a male patient younger than 18 who had a stem cell transplant for acute myeloid leukemia, so the T cells may come from the graft donor. The sequences come from PBMCs, mostly from graft donor cells, collected 360 days after TCRalphabeta/CD19-depleted stem cell transplant. The rearrangement joins TRBV7-6 to TRBJ2-5; TRBD1 matches at 8 bases. This CDR3 is CASHIRGPQYF. CDR3 in DNA: TGTGCCAGCCACATCAGGGGGCCCCAGTACTTC.